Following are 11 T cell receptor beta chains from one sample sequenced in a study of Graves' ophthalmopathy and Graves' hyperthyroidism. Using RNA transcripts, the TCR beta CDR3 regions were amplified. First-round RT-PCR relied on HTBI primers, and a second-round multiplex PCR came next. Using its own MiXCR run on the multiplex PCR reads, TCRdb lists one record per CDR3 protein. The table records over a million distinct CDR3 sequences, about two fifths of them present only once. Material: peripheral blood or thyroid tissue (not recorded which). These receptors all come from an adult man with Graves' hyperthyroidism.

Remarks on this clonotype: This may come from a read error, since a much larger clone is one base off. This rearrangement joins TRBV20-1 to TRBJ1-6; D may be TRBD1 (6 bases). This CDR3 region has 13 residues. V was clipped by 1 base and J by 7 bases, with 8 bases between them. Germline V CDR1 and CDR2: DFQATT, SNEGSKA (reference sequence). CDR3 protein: CSARGGGNSPLHF. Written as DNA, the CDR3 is TGCAGTGCTAGAGGGGGGGGCAATTCACCCCTCCACTTT.

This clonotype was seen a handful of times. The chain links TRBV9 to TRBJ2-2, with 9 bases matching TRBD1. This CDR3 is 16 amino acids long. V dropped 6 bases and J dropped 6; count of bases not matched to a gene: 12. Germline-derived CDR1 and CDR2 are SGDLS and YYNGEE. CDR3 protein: CASTEAGTGFPGELFF. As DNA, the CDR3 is TGTGCCAGCACCGAAGCGGGGACAGGGTTTCCCGGGGAGCTGTTTTTT.

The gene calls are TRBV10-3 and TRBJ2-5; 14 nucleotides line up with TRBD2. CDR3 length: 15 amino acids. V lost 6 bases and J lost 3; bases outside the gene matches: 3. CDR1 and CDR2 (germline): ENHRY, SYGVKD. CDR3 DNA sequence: TGTGCCATCAGGCCGGGACTAGCGGGAGAAGAGACCCAGTACTTC. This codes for CAIRPGLAGEETQYF.

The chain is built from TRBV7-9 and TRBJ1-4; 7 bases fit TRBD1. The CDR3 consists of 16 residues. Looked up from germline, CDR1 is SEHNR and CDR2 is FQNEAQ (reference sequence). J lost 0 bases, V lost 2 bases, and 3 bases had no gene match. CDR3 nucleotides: TGTGCCAGCAGCTTATTGGGGACAGCAACTAATGAAAAACTGTTTTTT. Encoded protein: CASSLLGTATNEKLFF.

The CDR3 DNA is TGTGCCAGCACCCCACGGGGGAGGAACTCCTACGAGCAGTACTTC. This sequence encodes CASTPRGRNSYEQYF. The chain joins TRBV25-1 to TRBJ2-7; D might be TRBD2 (6 bases). Trimming pared 7 bases from V and 0 bases from J, leaving 16 bases between. The CDR3 length is 15 residues. Germline V gene data show CDR1 as MGHDK and CDR2 as SYGVNS.

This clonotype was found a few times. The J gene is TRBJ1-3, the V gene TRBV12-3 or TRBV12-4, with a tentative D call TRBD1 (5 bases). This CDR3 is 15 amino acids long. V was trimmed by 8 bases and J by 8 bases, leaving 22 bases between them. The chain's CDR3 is CASDQRVNAGHTIYF. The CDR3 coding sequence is TGTGCCAGCGATCAGAGGGTTAACGCAGGGCACACCATATATTTT.

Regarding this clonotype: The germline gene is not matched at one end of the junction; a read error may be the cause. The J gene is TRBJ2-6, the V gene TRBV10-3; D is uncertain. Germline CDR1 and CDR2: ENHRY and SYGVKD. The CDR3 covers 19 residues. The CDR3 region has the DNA TGTGCCAGCAGTTTTGTACAGCCCCCTTACCTCTCTGGGGCCAACGTCCTGACTTTC. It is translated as CASSFVQPPYLSGANVLTF.

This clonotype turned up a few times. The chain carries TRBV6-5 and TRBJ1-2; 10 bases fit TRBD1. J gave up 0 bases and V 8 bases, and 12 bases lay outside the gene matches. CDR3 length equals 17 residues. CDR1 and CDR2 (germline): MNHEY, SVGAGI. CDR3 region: CASREDRGRGANYGYTF. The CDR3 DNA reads TGTGCCAGCCGGGAGGACAGGGGGAGAGGCGCTAACTATGGCTACACCTTC.

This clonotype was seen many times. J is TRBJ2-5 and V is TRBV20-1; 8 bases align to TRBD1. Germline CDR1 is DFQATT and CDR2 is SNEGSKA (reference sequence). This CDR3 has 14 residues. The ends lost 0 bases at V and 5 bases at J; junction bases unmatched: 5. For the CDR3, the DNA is TGCAGTGCTAGAGAAATGGCAGGGGGCGAGACCCAGTACTTC. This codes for CSAREMAGGETQYF.

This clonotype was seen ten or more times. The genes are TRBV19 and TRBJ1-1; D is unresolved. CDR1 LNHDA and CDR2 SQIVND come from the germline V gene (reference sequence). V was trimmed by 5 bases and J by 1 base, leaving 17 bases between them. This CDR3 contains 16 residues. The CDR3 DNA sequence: TGTGCCAGTAGTTCCGGACCGTCCGGGTCGAACACTGAAGCTTTCTTT. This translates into CASSSGPSGSNTEAFF.

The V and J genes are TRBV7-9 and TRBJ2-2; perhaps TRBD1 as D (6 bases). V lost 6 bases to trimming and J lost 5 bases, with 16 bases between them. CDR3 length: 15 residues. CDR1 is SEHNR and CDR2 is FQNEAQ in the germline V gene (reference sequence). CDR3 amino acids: CASSLSGTQTGELFF. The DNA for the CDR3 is TGTGCCAGCAGTTTATCCGGGACACAGACCGGGGAGCTGTTTTTT.